Listed here is a single TCR beta chain. This record belongs to a study of blood T cell repertoires in COVID-19. Authors' analysis steps: By means of reference gene primer amplification, nucleated cell counts were estimated. TCRdb's copy holds only in-frame clones and misses some; the assay was immunoSEQ multiplex PCR. Clone size and V and J calls were adopted from that table, with D and trimming inferred from the DNA. Found here are over 150,000 clones, approximately 88% of them singletons; the top ten hold about 6.7%. Patients at the Seattle site were enrolled during active infection and followed longitudinally. The sequence came from a woman between 40 and 50 years old with COVID-19, enrolled during active disease. The sequenced material came from peripheral blood.

CDR3 DNA: TGTGCCAGCAGTTTAAGCCGCTACACAGATACGCAGTATTTT. It is translated as CASSLSRYTDTQYF. The chain employs TRBV27 and TRBJ2-3; D is unresolved. The CDR3 contains 14 residues. V shed 2 bases and J shed 2 bases, with 8 bases lying between them. In germline, CDR1 is MNHEY, CDR2 SMNVEV (reference sequence).